This TCR beta chain derives from a study of Graves' ophthalmopathy and Graves' hyperthyroidism. The authors isolated PBMCs from around 10 ml of fresh peripheral blood. The authors amplified TCR beta CDR3 regions, and they did so from RNA transcripts for repertoire sequencing. RT-PCR in the first round used HTBI primers; a second-round multiplex PCR followed. TCRdb itself ran the multiplex PCR reads through MiXCR, one entry per CDR3 protein. This sample carries about 740,000 distinct CDR3 sequences, roughly 41% of them seen once, and the ten largest clones take roughly 45%. The germline gives CDR1 SEHNR, CDR2 FQNEAQ (reference sequence). V lost 3 bases to trimming and J lost 5 bases, with 25 bases between them. The CDR3 has 18 amino acids.

V gene TRBV7-9 combines with J gene TRBJ2-5, with a possible D match to TRBD2 (6 bases). The origin of this receptor is an adult man with Graves' ophthalmopathy. Material for sequencing was peripheral blood. CDR3 in amino acids: CASSFPGTDTGAGETQYF. The CDR3 bases are TGTGCCAGCAGCTTTCCAGGCACAGATACAGGCGCGGGGGAGACCCAGTACTTC. The whole variable domain, remainder taken from reference TRBV7-9 and TRBJ2-5, is DTGVSQNPRHKITKRGQNVTFRCDPISEHNRLYWYRQTLGQGPEFLTYFQNEAQLEKSRLLSDRFSAERPKGSFSTLEIQRTEQGDSAMYLCASSFPGTDTGAGETQYFGPGTRLLVL.